The 21 T cell receptor beta chains below were found in one sample sequenced in a study of cytomegalovirus exposure and HLA in healthy donors (dated by TCRdb to between 2016 and 2019). The library came from the immunoSEQ multiplex PCR assay. As stored in TCRdb, this immuneACCESS dataset retains in-frame rearrangements with V and J assigned. A fraction of the clones does not appear; measured against another copy, unresolved V genes explain less than half of the discrepancy, and the remainder lacks a known reason. This sample comprises some 250,000 clones, around 90% of them detected only once. In total, the top ten clones hold approximately 3.1% of the sample. Sequencing used PBMCs. These receptor sequences come from a woman in her thirties in good health and CMV-seronegative.

The rearrangement uses TRBV9 and TRBJ2-3; 7 nucleotides line up with TRBD1. Per germline, CDR1 SGDLS and CDR2 YYNGEE. Trimming took 0 bases from V and 3 from J; bases not matched to a gene: 4. This CDR3 contains 15 residues. CDR3 amino acids: CASSVDRGFTDTQYF. In nucleotides, the CDR3 is TGTGCCAGCAGCGTAGACAGGGGTTTTACAGATACGCAGTATTTT.

V and J are TRBV5-4 and TRBJ2-5, with TRBD1 as a possible D gene (5 bases). The CDR3 sequence is 15 residues long. Germline loops: CDR1 SGHNT, CDR2 YYREEE (reference sequence). V was clipped by 0 bases and J by 2 bases, with 11 bases between them. Here the CDR3 DNA reads TGTGCCAGCAGCTTGGAGACAGCCGATCAAGAGACCCAGTACTTC. Its translation is CASSLETADQETQYF.

V usage is TRBV9 and J usage is TRBJ2-1; 8 bases match TRBD2. The CDR3 loop spans 15 amino acids. The germline V gene encodes CDR1 SGDLS and CDR2 YYNGEE. V lost 2 bases and J lost 6; bases outside the gene matches: 7. DNA for the CDR3: TGTGCCAGCAGCGTTATTGCGGGAGGAATCAATGAGCAGTTCTTC. It is translated as CASSVIAGGINEQFF.

This chain connects TRBV11-2 to TRBJ1-2; D is perhaps TRBD1 (6 bases). The CDR3 covers 13 residues. With 4 bases removed from V and 6 bases from J, the gap between germline ends came to 12 bases. The V gene's germline CDR1 is SGHAT and CDR2 FQNNGV. The CDR3 spells CASSSTGSHGYTF. CDR3 in DNA: TGTGCCAGCAGCTCAACAGGGTCTCATGGCTACACCTTC.

Notes on this clone: Different DNA sequences within this sample yield the same CDR3. This chain uses TRBV29-1 with TRBJ2-1; 12 nucleotides match TRBD2. Germline values: CDR1 SQVTM, CDR2 ANQGSEA. Losses at the gene ends were 3 bases for V and 3 bases for J; bases not matched to a gene: 0. This CDR3 is built from 14 residues. DNA for the CDR3: TGCAGCGTTGAGGGACTAGCGGGCTACAATGAGCAGTTCTTC. Protein sequence: CSVEGLAGYNEQFF.

The chain combines TRBV5-1 with TRBJ2-2, with D possibly TRBD1 on 5 matching bases. The CDR3 is 14 amino acids. Trimming removed 2 bases from V and 5 bases from J, with 10 bases in between. Germline V gene lookup returns CDR1 SGHRS and CDR2 YFSETQ. The CDR3 region has the DNA TGCGCCAGCAGCTTAACAGGAGTTACCGGGGAGCTGTTTTTT. It specifies CASSLTGVTGELFF.

Only one count was recorded for this clone. In the same sample, other DNA sequences code for this CDR3. V gene TRBV4-1 combines with J gene TRBJ2-5, with 7 bases lining up with TRBD1. CDR3 size: 15 residues. Germline assignment: CDR1 MGHRA and CDR2 YSYEKL. Trimming took 1 base from V and 4 from J; bases not matched to a gene: 6. The CDR3 DNA reads as TGCGCCAGCAGCCAAGTGACAGGGTTGGGAGAGACCCAGTACTTC. Translated, it gives CASSQVTGLGETQYF.

J is TRBJ2-3 and V is TRBV7-9; 9 nucleotides align to TRBD2. The junction had 7 bases not matched to a gene; V was cut back by 5 bases and J by 1 base. The CDR3 contains 16 residues. Germline CDR1 is SEHNR and CDR2 is FQNEAQ (reference sequence). DNA for the CDR3: TGTGCCAGCAGCCTAGTAGCGGGAGTGGGCACAGATACGCAGTATTTT. Translated: CASSLVAGVGTDTQYF.

This chain links TRBV19 with TRBJ1-4; 7 bases are shared with TRBD1. From germline, CDR1 is LNHDA and CDR2 SQIVND (reference sequence). V shed 6 bases and J 14 bases; nucleotides not matched to a gene: 9. The CDR3 totals 12 residues. CDR3 sequence: CASRQGSEQLFF. The CDR3 DNA is TGTGCCAGTAGACAGGGGAGCGAACAGCTGTTTTTT.

This clone has just one count. V is TRBV18 and J is TRBJ1-1; TRBD1 matches 7 bases. The V gene's germline CDR1 is KGHSH and CDR2 LQKENI. The trim removed 4 bases at V and 4 bases at J, leaving 9 bases unmatched. The CDR3 extends over 15 amino acids. CDR3: CASSLKTGVGTEAFF. The DNA for the CDR3 is TGTGCCAGCTCACTAAAAACAGGGGTGGGCACTGAAGCTTTCTTT. Looking up the rest from reference TRBV18 and TRBJ1-1 gives the full variable domain: NAGVMQNPRHLVRRRGQEARLRCSPMKGHSHVYWYRQLPEEGLKFMVYLQKENIIDESGMPKERFSAEFPKEGPSILRIQQVVRGDSAAYFCASSLKTGVGTEAFFGQGTRLTVV.

The chain links TRBV5-4 to TRBJ2-1; 8 bases agree with TRBD2. This CDR3 is built from 18 residues. CDR1 SGHNT and CDR2 YYREEE come from the germline V gene (reference sequence). J was trimmed by 0 bases and V by 0 bases; bases with no gene match: 8. The CDR3 protein is CASSLGLAGPSSYNEQFF. CDR3 nucleotide sequence: TGTGCCAGCAGCTTGGGTCTAGCGGGCCCGAGCTCCTACAATGAGCAGTTCTTC.

This chain uses TRBV9 with TRBJ1-3; D call uncertain. Germline CDR1 SGDLS, CDR2 YYNGEE. Between the trimmed V and J ends, which lost 9 bases and 2 bases, there was a span of 12 bases. The length of the CDR3 is 13 residues. This CDR3 reads CATSKGTGNTIYF. In DNA form, the CDR3 reads TGTGCCACCTCGAAAGGAACTGGAAACACCATATATTTT.

This clone has only one observation. This chain uses TRBV15 with TRBJ2-5, with 7 bases fitting TRBD2. The ends lost 5 bases at V and 6 bases at J; junction bases unmatched: 21. Germline V gene sequence: CDR1 LNHNV, CDR2 YYDKDF (reference sequence). This CDR3 contains 18 residues. The CDR3 here is CATSVLKRGLPGGQTQYF. DNA of the CDR3: TGTGCCACCAGCGTACTTAAAAGGGGACTACCAGGTGGGCAGACCCAGTACTTC. The full variable domain, completed using reference TRBV15 and TRBJ2-5, is DAMVIQNPRYQVTQFGKPVTLSCSQTLNHNVMYWYQQKSSQAPKLLFHYYDKDFNNEADTPDNFQSRRPNTSFCFLDIRSPGLGDTAMYLCATSVLKRGLPGGQTQYFGPGTRLLVL.

The J gene is TRBJ2-3, the V gene TRBV29-1; the D gene is possibly TRBD1 (6 bases). The CDR3 spans 12 residues. Germline V CDR1 and CDR2: SQVTM, ANQGSEA. Trimming took 3 bases from V and 6 from J, leaving 10 bases between them. CDR3 sequence: CSVEGARDTQYF. CDR3 bases: TGCAGCGTTGAGGGGGCGCGGGATACGCAGTATTTT.

The chain couples TRBV11-2 to TRBJ2-7; TRBD2 aligns across 7 bases. V gave up 11 bases and J gave up 3 bases; unmatched junction bases: 10. In germline, CDR1 is SGHAT, CDR2 FQNNGV. This CDR3 is 13 amino acids long. The CDR3 region is CAGRGEGIYEQYF. CDR3 sequence (DNA): TGTGCCGGGAGGGGAGAGGGGATCTACGAGCAGTACTTC.

V usage is TRBV28 and J usage is TRBJ2-7; D unresolved. The CDR3 covers 13 residues. Trimming shortened V by 2 bases and J by 5 bases, and 10 bases separated the two germline ends. Germline V gene data show CDR1 as MDHEN and CDR2 as SYDVKM. The CDR3 spells CASSLDWVDEQYF. The CDR3 DNA reads as TGTGCCAGCAGTTTAGACTGGGTGGACGAGCAGTACTTC.

V gene TRBV13 combines with J gene TRBJ2-7; TRBD1 is a possible D gene (6 bases). With 0 bases removed from V and 3 bases from J, the gap between germline ends came to 9 bases. CDR1 PRHDT and CDR2 FYEKMQ come from the germline V gene (reference sequence). The CDR3 sequence is 14 residues long. CDR3 loop: CASSLGTGIYEQYF. The CDR3 DNA reads as TGTGCCAGCAGCTTAGGCACAGGGATCTACGAGCAGTACTTC.

This clone was observed a single time. The chain links TRBV20-1 to TRBJ2-5, with D possibly matching TRBD2 (6 bases). This CDR3 is 11 amino acids long. Trimming cost V 8 bases and J 5 bases, with 12 bases left between them. Germline V lookup: CDR1 DFQATT, CDR2 SNEGSKA (reference sequence). The CDR3 DNA follows: TGCAGTACGACTAGGCAGGAGACCCAGTACTTC. As protein: CSTTRQETQYF.

The CDR3, as DNA: TGTGCCAGCAGTTTGGAGGGGGGGGCAGCCGGAGAGACCCAGTACTTC. Translated: CASSLEGGAAGETQYF. V gene TRBV28 combines with J gene TRBJ2-5; possible D gene TRBD2, 7 bases. This CDR3 is 16 amino acids long. CDR1 MDHEN and CDR2 SYDVKM come from the germline V gene. V dropped 3 bases and J dropped 4 bases, with 18 bases sitting between them.

The rearrangement uses TRBV27 and TRBJ2-5; the match to TRBD2 covers 16 bases. Germline CDR1 reads MNHEY; CDR2 reads SMNVEV (reference sequence). The CDR3 has 17 residues. The J segment lost 3 bases and the V segment lost 5 bases, leaving 6 bases of the junction unmatched. CDR3 region: CASSPGTSGREKETQYF. The CDR3 DNA sequence: TGTGCCAGCAGTCCTGGGACTAGCGGGAGGGAAAAAGAGACCCAGTACTTC.

This sequence joins TRBV5-6 and TRBJ1-1, with TRBD1 matching over 7 bases. The CDR3 spans 14 residues. Germline V gives CDR1 SGHDT, CDR2 YYEEEE. Germline trimming cut 4 bases from V and 3 bases from J; bases unmatched to any gene: 6. CDR3 sequence (DNA): TGTGCCAGCAGCCAAGAGACAGGGTACACTGAAGCTTTCTTT. This gives the protein CASSQETGYTEAFF. Using reference TRBV5-6 and TRBJ1-1 for the parts outside the CDR3, the full variable domain is DAGVTQSPTHLIKTRGQQVTLRCSPKSGHDTVSWYQQALGQGPQFIFQYYEEEERQRGNFPDRFSGHQFPNYSSELNVNALLLGDSALYLCASSQETGYTEAFFGQGTRLTVV.